This passage covers 20 T cell receptor beta chains from one sample sequenced in a study of T cells in Graves' hyperthyroidism and ophthalmopathy. TCR beta CDR3 sequences were amplified from RNA transcripts. The TCR CDR3 was amplified in a first-round RT-PCR using the HTBI primer set. TCRdb processed the multiplex PCR reads anew with MiXCR; each CDR3 protein has one entry. Found here are hundreds of thousands of distinct CDR3 sequences, roughly 13% of them singletons; the top ten hold less than 10%. Sequenced input: blood. All receptors derive from a woman between 18 and 29 years old with Graves' hyperthyroidism.

This clonotype was recorded at least ten times. The chain carries TRBV6-2 or TRBV6-3 and TRBJ2-1; D may be TRBD2 (6 bases). The V and J ends lost 5 bases and 10 bases respectively, with 18 bases between them. The CDR3 sequence is 14 residues long. Germline V gives CDR1 MNHEY, CDR2 SVGEGT. The CDR3 bases are TGTGCCAGCAGTCCCGTAACGGGAGCGAACGAGCAGTTCTTC. Translated: CASSPVTGANEQFF.

This clonotype appeared many times. The chain uses TRBV20-1 and TRBJ1-4; D is uncertain. The CDR3 length is 11 residues. Trimming stripped 1 base from V and 6 bases from J, with 3 bases between. CDR1 is DFQATT and CDR2 is SNEGSKA in the germline V gene (reference sequence). CDR3 coding DNA: TGCAGTGCTAGAGGGGATGAAAAACTGTTTTTT. The encoded protein is CSARGDEKLFF.

The J gene is TRBJ2-3, the V gene TRBV12-3 or TRBV12-4, with TRBD1 identical over 9 bases. This CDR3 spans 18 amino acids. V was pared by 6 bases and J by 4 bases, with 17 bases of the junction left unmatched. DNA of the CDR3: TGTGCCAGCAGCTCCGGGACAGGGATGAGGATTGGCGCAGATACGCAGTATTTT. It yields the protein CASSSGTGMRIGADTQYF.

Written as DNA, the CDR3 is TGCAGTGCTAGACGACTAGCGGGAGTTGGCGAGCAGTACTTC. The encoded protein is CSARRLAGVGEQYF. The chain couples TRBV20-1 to TRBJ2-7, with 12 bases aligning to TRBD2. CDR1 is DFQATT, CDR2 SNEGSKA, per germline (reference sequence). The CDR3 contains 14 residues. V shed 2 bases and J 6 bases; nucleotides not matched to a gene: 5.

This clonotype has ten or more counts. The gene calls are TRBV6-1 and TRBJ1-3; no reliable D call. Per germline, CDR1 MNHNS and CDR2 SASEGT. CDR3 size: 14 residues. The V end lost 1 base, the J end lost 0 bases, and 4 bases lay between the germline ends. This chain's CDR3 is CASSEDNSGNTIYF. CDR3 in DNA: TGTGCCAGCAGTGAAGACAACTCTGGAAACACCATATATTTT.

The table lists this clonotype with many counts. The chain joins TRBV5-1 to TRBJ2-3, with D possibly called TRBD1 or TRBD2 (6 bases each). The germline V gene encodes CDR1 SGHRS and CDR2 YFSETQ. Trimming cost V 4 bases and J 4 bases, with 13 bases left between them. This CDR3 contains 14 residues. For the CDR3, the DNA is TGCGCCAGCAGCGAGGGGGGTTCGGCAGATACGCAGTATTTT. It specifies CASSEGGSADTQYF.

This clonotype was observed many times. The CDR3 DNA reads TGTGCCAGCAGCCCGCGGCGGGGGTTTAACACTGAAGCTTTCTTT. It encodes CASSPRRGFNTEAFF. The genes are TRBV11-2 and TRBJ1-1; perhaps TRBD1 as D (5 bases). Germline V gene sequence: CDR1 SGHAT, CDR2 FQNNGV. Trimming took off 5 bases at V and 2 bases at J, with 15 bases between the two ends. The CDR3 runs to 15 residues. The complete variable domain, with remaining parts taken from reference TRBV11-2 and TRBJ1-1, reads EAGVAQSPRYKIIEKRQSVAFWCNPISGHATLYWYQQILGQGPKLLIQFQNNGVVDDSQLPKDRFSAERLKGVDSTLKIQPAKLEDSAVYLCASSPRRGFNTEAFFGQGTRLTVV.

This clonotype appeared many times. The chain joins TRBV27 to TRBJ1-1, with D unclear. V gave up 8 bases and J gave up 8 bases, with 15 bases separating them. From germline, CDR1 is MNHEY and CDR2 SMNVEV (reference sequence). This CDR3 region has 12 residues. CDR3 coding DNA: TGTGCCAGCGGGCAAGCCCGGTGGGAAGCTTTCTTT. Protein sequence: CASGQARWEAFF.

This clonotype was recorded many times. The chain joins TRBV12-3 or TRBV12-4 to TRBJ2-3, with TRBD2 matching over 10 bases. The CDR3 loop spans 16 amino acids. V dropped 3 bases and J dropped 0; count of bases not matched to a gene: 3. The CDR3 region has the DNA TGTGCCAGCAGTTTCCCGACTAGCGGGAGCACAGATACGCAGTATTTT. Its translation: CASSFPTSGSTDTQYF.

This clonotype was detected many times. The V call is TRBV29-1, the J call TRBJ2-3, with TRBD2 matching 10 bases. The germline CDR1 and CDR2 sequences are SQVTM and ANQGSEA. The length of the CDR3 is 13 residues. The trim removed 7 bases at V and 2 bases at J, leaving 3 bases unmatched. In DNA, the CDR3 is TGCAGCGGCACTAGCGGGGTCACAGATACGCAGTATTTT. Residues: CSGTSGVTDTQYF.

This chain connects TRBV4-1 to TRBJ2-7, with 7 nucleotides matching TRBD2. Per the germline V gene, CDR1 is MGHRA and CDR2 is YSYEKL. V lost 0 bases, J lost 1 base, and 3 bases stayed unmatched. The CDR3 is 15 residues long. CDR3 in amino acids: CASSQEGGASYEQYF. The CDR3 DNA sequence: TGCGCCAGCAGCCAAGAGGGAGGGGCGTCCTACGAGCAGTACTTC.

This clonotype was detected many times. The chain carries TRBV6-1 and TRBJ2-5; TRBD2 matches 7 bases. CDR3 length: 16 amino acids. CDR1 is MNHNS, CDR2 SASEGT, per germline. V was pared by 7 bases and J by 1 base, with 12 bases of the junction left unmatched. The DNA of the CDR3 is TGTGCCAGCACCTATCGACGCGGGGGAGTCCAAGAGACCCAGTACTTC. Translated: CASTYRRGGVQETQYF.

This clonotype was observed many times. The rearrangement links TRBV7-3 to TRBJ2-2; TRBD2 might be the D (6 bases). The germline V and J ends were trimmed by 1 base and 6 bases, with 15 bases remaining between them. This CDR3 comprises 16 residues. Germline V gene lookup returns CDR1 SGHTA and CDR2 FQGTGA. The CDR3, as DNA: TGTGCCAGCAGCTTAAGGGGACTCGATGCTGCCGGGGAGCTGTTTTTT. This sequence encodes CASSLRGLDAAGELFF.

The chain couples TRBV6-1 to TRBJ1-6, with D hard to call. CDR1 MNHNS and CDR2 SASEGT come from the germline V gene. Trimming took 8 bases from V and 0 from J, leaving 11 bases between them. The CDR3 sequence is 15 residues long. CDR3 nucleotides: TGTGCCAGCTCTGGCACGAGCTCCTATAATTCACCCCTCCACTTT. Protein product: CASSGTSSYNSPLHF.

CDR3 nucleotide sequence: TGTGCCAGCAGCCCCCGCCGGGGCCTAAAGATCCATGAGCAGTTCTTC. Translated, it gives CASSPRRGLKIHEQFF. The rearrangement links TRBV7-8 to TRBJ2-1; TRBD1 or TRBD2 may be the D gene (5 bases each). Germline CDR1 is SGHVS and CDR2 is FQNEAQ. The V end was cut by 5 bases, the J end by 8 bases, with 22 bases between. The CDR3 totals 16 residues. The full variable domain, completed using reference TRBV7-8 and TRBJ2-1, is GAGVSQSPRYKVAKRGQDVALRCDPISGHVSLFWYQQALGQGPEFLTYFQNEAQLDKSGLPSDRFFAERPEGSVSTLKIQRTQQEDSAVYLCASSPRRGLKIHEQFFGPGTRLTVL.

This clonotype was recorded many times. The chain joins TRBV20-1 to TRBJ1-5; D ambiguous. V lost 6 bases and J lost 7, with 19 bases in between. The germline CDR1 and CDR2 sequences are DFQATT and SNEGSKA (reference sequence). The CDR3 extends over 14 amino acids. CDR3 DNA: TGCAGTGCCCTCCCCCCGAGCGGTGGACAGCCCCAGCATTTT. As protein: CSALPPSGGQPQHF.

The chain joins TRBV19 to TRBJ2-1; D gene uncertain. This CDR3 comprises 14 residues. Germline assignment: CDR1 LNHDA and CDR2 SQIVND (reference sequence). The V end lost 6 bases, the J end lost 4 bases, and 13 bases lay between the germline ends. CDR3 residues: CASSIAGLYNEQFF. The CDR3 coding sequence is TGTGCCAGTAGCATCGCAGGTCTATACAATGAGCAGTTCTTC. Filled out from reference TRBV19 and TRBJ2-1, the complete variable domain reads DGGITQSPKYLFRKEGQNVTLSCEQNLNHDAMYWYRQDPGQGLRLIYYSQIVNDFQKGDIAEGYSVSREKKESFPLTVTSAQKNPTAFYLCASSIAGLYNEQFFGPGTRLTVL.

Turning to this clonotype: A much larger clone lies one base from this, so it may be a read error. The CDR3: CASSYSTGDGNSPLHF. For the CDR3, the DNA is TGTGCCAGCAGTTACTCGACGGGGGACGGTAATTCACCCCTCCACTTT. The chain employs TRBV6-2 or TRBV6-3 and TRBJ1-6, with D perhaps TRBD1 (5 bases). V shed 0 bases and J shed 6 bases, with 12 bases lying between them. Per the germline V gene, CDR1 is MNHEY and CDR2 is SVGEGT. The length of the CDR3 is 16 residues.

This clonotype was detected many times. This chain uses TRBV7-9 with TRBJ2-1, with 10 bases lining up with TRBD2. This CDR3 has 15 amino acids. Germline CDR1 SEHNR, CDR2 FQNEAQ (reference sequence). The V and J ends lost 5 bases and 4 bases, in that order; junction bases with no gene match: 5. CDR3 DNA sequence: TGTGCCAGCAGCCCAACTAGCGGGATGTACAATGAGCAGTTCTTC. Translating it yields CASSPTSGMYNEQFF.

This clonotype was recorded a few times. J is TRBJ2-2 and V is TRBV20-1; 13 bases line up with TRBD2. After removal of 5 bases from V and 4 bases from J, the junction contained 7 bases not matched to a gene. The CDR3 consists of 16 residues. Germline lookup yields CDR1 DFQATT and CDR2 SNEGSKA (reference sequence). The chain's CDR3 is CSAQLAGGQGTGELFF. The CDR3 DNA reads TGCAGTGCTCAACTAGCGGGGGGGCAGGGCACCGGGGAGCTGTTTTTT.